This record concerns one TCR beta chain sequence. Some clones are missing from TCRdb's copy, which holds only in-frame ones; the method was immunoSEQ multiplex PCR. Of more than 20,000 clones detected, around 83% appear once; the ten largest clones hold roughly 36%. This sample was taken from a study of OX40 agonist ivuxolimab in advanced cancers. Across the study: Mean age 60 years, range about 23 to 80; 82.7% male.

The CDR3 covers 14 residues. J gave up 3 bases and V 5 bases, and 5 bases lay outside the gene matches. Per germline, CDR1 MDHEN and CDR2 SYDVKM. V is TRBV28 and J is TRBJ1-1; 8 nucleotides agree with TRBD1. The input for sequencing was CD4+ or CD8+ T cells sorted from blood, taken in a trial of the OX40 agonist ivuxolimab. The receptor's source is an adult with an advanced solid tumor such as melanoma, head and neck, liver or kidney cancer. The CDR3 nucleotides read TGTGCCAGCAGTACAGGGGGTGAGGACACTGAAGCTTTCTTT. Translated, it gives CASSTGGEDTEAFF.